This T cell receptor beta chain was sequenced for a study of blood T cell repertoires in COVID-19. Whole-study context: From T cells, B-cell-depleted T cells, or PBMCs came the material, which was cDNA or gDNA.

The CDR3 length is 15 residues. V gave up 3 bases and J gave up 10 bases, with 20 bases separating them. Original analysis: Estimates of nucleated cell counts were drawn from the amplification of reference gene primers. The table came from immunoSEQ multiplex PCR; TCRdb's copy has only in-frame clones and leaves some out. The D gene and trimming were derived from the DNA, and the V and J assignments and clone size from that table. Of some 150,000 clones in the sample, around nine tenths were seen once. The origin of this receptor is a woman in her sixties or seventies with acute or convalescent COVID-19. Input material: peripheral blood. This sequence joins TRBV5-3 and TRBJ1-5; possible D gene TRBD1, 5 bases. TRBV5-3 is placed among ORFs of uncertain function. CDR3 coding DNA: TGTGCCAGAAGCTACCGACGTCAGGGTTGGAATCCCCAGCATTTT. Encoded protein: CARSYRRQGWNPQHF.